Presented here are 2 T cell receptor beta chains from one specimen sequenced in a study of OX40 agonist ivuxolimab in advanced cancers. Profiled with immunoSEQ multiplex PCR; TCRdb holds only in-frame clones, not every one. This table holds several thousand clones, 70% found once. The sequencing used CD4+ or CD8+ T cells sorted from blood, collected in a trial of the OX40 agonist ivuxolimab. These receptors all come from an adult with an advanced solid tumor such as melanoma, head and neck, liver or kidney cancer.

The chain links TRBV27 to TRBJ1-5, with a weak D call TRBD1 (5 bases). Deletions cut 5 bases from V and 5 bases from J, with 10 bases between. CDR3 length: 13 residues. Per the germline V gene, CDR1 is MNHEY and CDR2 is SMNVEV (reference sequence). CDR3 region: CASSLGPYQPQHF. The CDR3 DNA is TGTGCCAGCAGTCTGGGGCCCTATCAGCCCCAGCATTTT.

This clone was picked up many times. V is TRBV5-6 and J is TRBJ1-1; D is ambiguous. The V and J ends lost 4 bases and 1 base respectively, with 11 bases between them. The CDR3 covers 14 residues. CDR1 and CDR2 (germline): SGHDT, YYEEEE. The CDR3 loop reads CASSPNWGNTEAFF. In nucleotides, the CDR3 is TGTGCCAGCAGCCCTAACTGGGGGAACACTGAAGCTTTCTTT.